This passage covers 11 T cell receptor beta chains from one sample sequenced in a study of T cell repertoires in cytomegalovirus infection. TCRdb re-analysed the reads in MiXCR, keeping a single row per CDR3 protein. This table holds approximately 390,000 distinct CDR3 sequences, 34% found once. These receptors are not linked to any known antigen. Sample: cultured PBMCs, taken from culture after CMV antigen stimulation. The receptors stem from a human donor in good health (CMV status not recorded). Some clones in this sample may be carry-over from other donors' samples.

The chain couples TRBV28 to TRBJ2-3; D is possibly TRBD1 (5 bases). The CDR3 extends over 11 amino acids. Deletions cut 10 bases from V and 5 bases from J, with 10 bases between. Germline CDR1 reads MDHEN; CDR2 reads SYDVKM. The CDR3 protein is CAILGEDTQYF. CDR3 nucleotides: TGTGCCATCCTAGGGGAAGATACGCAGTATTTT.

Many counts were recorded for this clonotype. The chain recombines TRBV7-2 with TRBJ1-6; D remains ambiguous. V was cut by 2 bases and J by 11 bases, with 13 bases left in between. Germline V CDR1 and CDR2: SGHTA, FQGNSA. CDR3 size: 14 residues. This CDR3 reads CASSLQTVITPLHF. The CDR3 region has the DNA TGTGCCAGCAGCTTACAAACAGTGATCACACCCCTCCACTTT.

The chain is built from TRBV24-1 and TRBJ1-1; TRBD1 agrees at 7 bases. The CDR3 runs to 13 residues. V lost 3 bases to trimming and J lost 7 bases; unmatched junction nucleotides: 4. Germline CDR1 reads KGHDR; CDR2 reads SFDVKD. In DNA, the CDR3 is TGTGCCACCAGTGATCTCAACAGGGGTGAAGCTTTCTTT. It translates to CATSDLNRGEAFF.

This clonotype was seen more than once but under ten times. This chain joins TRBV12-3 or TRBV12-4 and TRBJ1-2; TRBD1 might be the D (5 bases). Trimming removed 3 bases at V and 7 bases at J, with 12 bases between. This CDR3 contains 13 residues. DNA for the CDR3: TGTGCCAGCAGTTTGGTTCAGGGAGGTGGCTACACCTTC. Its protein product is CASSLVQGGGYTF.

The V call is TRBV30, the J call TRBJ1-5; D unclear. The CDR3 runs to 13 residues. Germline V gives CDR1 GTSNPN, CDR2 SVGIG (reference sequence). Deletions cut 2 bases from V and 9 bases from J, with 14 bases between. CDR3 sequence (DNA): TGTGCCTGGAGTCTCGGGGAGAGGAGGCCCCAGCATTTT. Translated, it gives CAWSLGERRPQHF.

V usage is TRBV6-5 and J usage is TRBJ1-6, with D unresolved. Per germline, CDR1 MNHEY and CDR2 SVGAGI. This CDR3 spans 17 amino acids. The V end was cut by 2 bases, the J end by 0 bases, with 11 bases between. CDR3 nucleotide sequence: TGTGCCAGCAGTTACGACGGTGGGAGCTCCTATAATTCACCCCTCCACTTT. It is translated as CASSYDGGSSYNSPLHF.

This clonotype has ten or more counts. The V and J genes are TRBV5-6 and TRBJ1-2, with 8 nucleotides matching TRBD1. The germline V gene encodes CDR1 SGHDT and CDR2 YYEEEE. This CDR3 is 13 amino acids long. V was pared by 2 bases and J by 5 bases, with 2 bases of the junction left unmatched. The CDR3 DNA is TGTGCCAGCAGCTTCGGACAGGGTTATGGCTACACCTTC. Translating gives CASSFGQGYGYTF.

Turning to this clonotype: It is likely a read error, because the conserved phenylalanine at the end of the CDR3 is missing. This rearrangement joins TRBV19 to TRBJ2-1, with TRBD2 identical over 8 bases. This CDR3 comprises 15 residues. The germline gives CDR1 LNHDA, CDR2 SQIVND (reference sequence). The junction had 5 bases not matched to a gene; V was cut back by 4 bases and J by 3 bases. This CDR3 is CASSKGTRVYNEQFL. Here the CDR3 DNA reads TGTGCCAGTAGTAAAGGGACTAGAGTCTACAATGAGCAGTTCTTA.

The chain uses TRBV28 and TRBJ1-1, with TRBD1 matching over 8 bases. J gave up 8 bases and V 7 bases, and 24 bases lay outside the gene matches. The CDR3 covers 18 residues. The germline V gene has CDR1 MDHEN and CDR2 SYDVKM. The CDR3 region has the DNA TGTGCCAGCAACCAAACAGGGGGGGCTTTAGTGCAGACAACGGAAGCTTTCTTT. Translating gives CASNQTGGALVQTTEAFF.

The chain carries TRBV24-1 and TRBJ2-1; D is uncertain. CDR1 is KGHDR and CDR2 is SFDVKD in the germline V gene. Trimming took 1 base from V and 5 from J, leaving 11 bases between them. The CDR3 runs 15 residues. The CDR3 is CATSDLYKPHNEQFF. In DNA, the CDR3 is TGTGCCACCAGTGATTTATACAAACCCCACAATGAGCAGTTCTTC.

This clonotype has ten or more counts. Here the CDR3 reads CASSLEKLFF. The DNA of the CDR3 is TGTGCCAGCAGCTTGGAAAAACTGTTTTTT. The rearrangement links TRBV7-9 to TRBJ1-4; D unclear. The germline CDR1 and CDR2 sequences are SEHNR and FQNEAQ (reference sequence). The CDR3 loop spans 10 amino acids. Trimming took 3 bases from V and 8 from J, leaving 1 base between them.